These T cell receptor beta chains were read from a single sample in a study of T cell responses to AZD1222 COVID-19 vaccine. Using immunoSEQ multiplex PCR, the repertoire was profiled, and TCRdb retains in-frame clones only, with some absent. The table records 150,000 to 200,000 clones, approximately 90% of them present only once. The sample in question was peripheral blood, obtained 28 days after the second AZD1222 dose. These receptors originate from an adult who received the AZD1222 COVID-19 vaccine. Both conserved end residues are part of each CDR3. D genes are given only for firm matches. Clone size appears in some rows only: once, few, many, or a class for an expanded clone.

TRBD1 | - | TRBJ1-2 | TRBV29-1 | CSVEPGQGYGYTF | TGCAGCGTTGAGCCGGGACAGGGGTATGGCTACACCTTC
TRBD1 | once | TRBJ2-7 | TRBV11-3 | CASSFRGGLEQYF | TGTGCCAGCAGTTTTAGAGGGGGCCTGGAGCAGTACTTC
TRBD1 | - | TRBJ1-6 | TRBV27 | CASTLFQGGGSPLHF | TGTGCCAGCACCCTTTTCCAGGGGGGGGGTTCACCCCTCCACTTT
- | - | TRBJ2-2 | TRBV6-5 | CASGQGLGFTGELFF | TGTGCCAGCGGGCAGGGGTTGGGATTCACCGGGGAGCTGTTTTTT
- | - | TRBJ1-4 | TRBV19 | CASSSREKLFF | TGTGCCAGTAGTAGCAGGGAGAAACTGTTTTTT
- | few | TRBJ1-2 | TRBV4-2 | CASSFRTSPYGYTF | TGTGCCAGCAGCTTCCGGACCAGCCCGTATGGCTACACCTTC
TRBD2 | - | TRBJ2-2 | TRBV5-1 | CASRLAGGNTGELFF | TGCGCCAGCCGCCTAGCGGGGGGAAACACCGGGGAGCTGTTTTTT
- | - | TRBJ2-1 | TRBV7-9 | CASSPPMTNNEQFF | TGTGCCAGCAGCCCCCCGATGACCAACAATGAGCAGTTCTTC
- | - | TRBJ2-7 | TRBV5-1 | CASSWTTSYEQYF | TGCGCCAGCAGCTGGACCACTTCCTACGAGCAGTACTTC
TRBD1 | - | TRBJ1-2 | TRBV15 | CATSRDPGQGDGYTF | TGTGCCACCAGCAGAGACCCGGGACAGGGTGATGGCTACACCTTC
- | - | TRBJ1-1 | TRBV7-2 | CASSTSVIGAEAFF | TGTGCCAGCAGCACCAGCGTAATTGGCGCTGAAGCTTTCTTT
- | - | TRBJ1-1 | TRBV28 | CASSLDRKAFF | TGTGCCAGCAGTTTAGACAGAAAAGCTTTCTTT
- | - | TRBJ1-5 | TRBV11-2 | CASSLEGLSNQPQHF | TGTGCCAGCAGCTTAGAGGGCCTTAGCAATCAGCCCCAGCATTTT
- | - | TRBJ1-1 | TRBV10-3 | CAIRENQEGAFF | TGTGCCATCAGGGAGAACCAAGAGGGGGCTTTCTTT
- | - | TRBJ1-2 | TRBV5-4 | CASSLAEYGYTF | TGTGCCAGCAGCTTGGCAGAGTATGGCTACACCTTC
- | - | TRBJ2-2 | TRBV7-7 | CASTLLATSNTGELFF | TGTGCTAGCACCCTCTTGGCGACTTCGAACACCGGGGAGCTGTTTTTT
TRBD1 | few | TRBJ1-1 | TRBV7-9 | CASSSTGENTEAFF | TGTGCCAGCAGCTCCACAGGGGAGAACACTGAAGCTTTCTTT
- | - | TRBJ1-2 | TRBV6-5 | CAHGGSPLGIYGYTF | TGCGCCCATGGGGGCTCCCCCCTCGGTATCTATGGCTACACCTTC
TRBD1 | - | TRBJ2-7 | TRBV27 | CASSLGTGYSYEQYF | TGTGCCAGCAGTTTAGGGACAGGATACTCCTACGAGCAGTACTTC
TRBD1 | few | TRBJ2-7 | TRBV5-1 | CASSLGDRVLDLQYF | TGCGCCAGCAGCTTGGGAGACAGGGTTCTGGACCTCCAGTACTTC
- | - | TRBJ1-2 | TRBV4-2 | CASSQPDPSYGYTF | TGTGCCAGCAGCCAACCAGACCCGTCCTATGGCTACACCTTC
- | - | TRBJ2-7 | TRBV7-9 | CASSLGGHEQYF | TGTGCCAGCAGCTTAGGGGGCCACGAGCAGTACTTC
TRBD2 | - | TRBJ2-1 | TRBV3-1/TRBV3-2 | CASSLLGLGINNEQFF | TGTGCCAGCAGCCTACTGGGACTAGGAATCAACAATGAGCAGTTCTTC
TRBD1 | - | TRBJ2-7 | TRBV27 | CASSFQQGASFEQYF | TGTGCCAGCAGTTTTCAACAGGGGGCGTCGTTCGAGCAGTACTTC
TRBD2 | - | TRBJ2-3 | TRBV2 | CASSEGTNTDTQYF | TGTGCCAGCAGTGAGGGGACTAACACAGATACGCAGTATTTT
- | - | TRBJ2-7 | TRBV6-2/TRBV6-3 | CASSYSVQGGPYEQYF | TGTGCCAGCAGTTACTCGGTACAGGGTGGACCCTACGAGCAGTACTTC
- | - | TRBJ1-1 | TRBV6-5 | CASSYSLGGGNTEAFF | TGTGCCAGCAGTTACTCGCTAGGAGGGGGGAACACTGAAGCTTTCTTT
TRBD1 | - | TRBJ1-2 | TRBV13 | CASSLGQVGGYGYTF | TGTGCCAGCAGTTTGGGACAGGTAGGGGGCTATGGCTACACCTTC
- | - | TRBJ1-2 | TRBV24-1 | CATSDRGVHGYTF | TGTGCCACCAGTGACAGGGGTGTACATGGCTACACCTTC
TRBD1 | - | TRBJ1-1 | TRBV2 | CASDRGDRLEAFF | TGTGCCAGCGACCGAGGGGACAGGCTTGAAGCTTTCTTT
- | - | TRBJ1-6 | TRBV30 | CAWNPTEAPLHF | TGTGCCTGGAACCCGACAGAGGCACCCCTCCACTTT
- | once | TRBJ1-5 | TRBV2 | CASSLRERPQHF | TGTGCCAGCAGCCTAAGGGAACGGCCCCAGCATTTT
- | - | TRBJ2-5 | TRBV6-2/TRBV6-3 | CASSHGRRIDVETQYF | TGTGCCAGCAGTCACGGACGGAGAATAGATGTGGAGACCCAGTACTTC
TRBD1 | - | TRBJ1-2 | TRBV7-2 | CASSLTGQGEPMVLYGYTF | TGTGCCAGCAGCTTAACGGGACAGGGGGAACCTATGGTGCTCTATGGCTACACCTTC
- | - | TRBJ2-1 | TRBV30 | CAWSGQGTSYNEQFF | TGTGCCTGGAGTGGTCAGGGGACCTCCTACAATGAGCAGTTCTTC
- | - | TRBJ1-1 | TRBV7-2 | CASSSGMGNTEAFF | TGTGCCAGCAGCTCAGGGATGGGGAACACTGAAGCTTTCTTT
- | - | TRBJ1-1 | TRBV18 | CASSPLAGMNTEAFF | TGTGCCAGCTCACCACTCGCAGGGATGAACACTGAAGCTTTCTTT
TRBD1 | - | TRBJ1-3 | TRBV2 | CASTGQEGNTIYF | TGTGCCAGCACCGGACAGGAGGGAAACACCATATATTTT
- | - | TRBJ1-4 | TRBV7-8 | CASSLSGTKNEKLFF | TGTGCCAGCAGCCTATCCGGGACAAAGAATGAAAAACTGTTTTTT
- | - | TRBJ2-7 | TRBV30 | CAWSKGVPYEQYF | TGTGCCTGGAGTAAGGGGGTCCCCTACGAGCAGTACTTC
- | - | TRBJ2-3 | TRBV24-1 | CATRTGTSSTDTQYF | TGTGCCACCAGAACCGGTACTTCTAGCACAGATACGCAGTATTTT